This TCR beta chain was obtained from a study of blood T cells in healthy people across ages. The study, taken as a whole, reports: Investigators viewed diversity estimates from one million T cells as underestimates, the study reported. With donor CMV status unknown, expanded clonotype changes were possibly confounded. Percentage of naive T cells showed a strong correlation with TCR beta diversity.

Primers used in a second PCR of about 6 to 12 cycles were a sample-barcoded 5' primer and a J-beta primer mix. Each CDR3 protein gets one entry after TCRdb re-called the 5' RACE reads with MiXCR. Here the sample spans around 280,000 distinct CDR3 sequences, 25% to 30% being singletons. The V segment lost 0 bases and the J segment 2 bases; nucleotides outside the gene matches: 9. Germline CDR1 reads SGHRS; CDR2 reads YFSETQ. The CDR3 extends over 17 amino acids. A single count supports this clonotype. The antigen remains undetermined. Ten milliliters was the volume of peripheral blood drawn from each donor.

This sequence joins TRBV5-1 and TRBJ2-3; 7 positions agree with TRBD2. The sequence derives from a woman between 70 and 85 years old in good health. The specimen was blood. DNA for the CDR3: TGCGCCAGCAGCTTGGTGGGTATGGCGGGAGTCACAGATACGCAGTATTTT. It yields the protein CASSLVGMAGVTDTQYF.